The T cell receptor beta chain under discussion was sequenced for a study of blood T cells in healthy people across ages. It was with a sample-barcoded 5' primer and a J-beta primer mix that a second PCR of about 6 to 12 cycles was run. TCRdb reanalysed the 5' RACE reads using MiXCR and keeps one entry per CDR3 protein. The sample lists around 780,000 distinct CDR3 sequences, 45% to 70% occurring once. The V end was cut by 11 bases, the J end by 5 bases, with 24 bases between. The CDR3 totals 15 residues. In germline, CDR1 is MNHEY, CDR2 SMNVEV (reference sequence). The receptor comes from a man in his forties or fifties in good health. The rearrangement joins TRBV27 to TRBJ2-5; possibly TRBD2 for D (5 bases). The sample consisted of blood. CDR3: CARYSGPPKRETQYF. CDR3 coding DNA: TGTGCCCGCTACTCGGGTCCACCAAAGCGGGAGACCCAGTACTTC.